One and the same sample provided the 28 T cell receptor beta chains below, sequenced in a study of T cell responses to AZD1222 COVID-19 vaccine. Some clones are missing from TCRdb's copy, which holds only in-frame ones; the method was immunoSEQ multiplex PCR. The sample lists over 95,000 clones, around nine tenths seen once, with around 10% in the top ten. The sequenced sample was peripheral blood, obtained on day 0 of AZD1222 vaccination. The source of these receptors is an adult in good health.

This clone was recorded a few times. The rearrangement links TRBV5-8 to TRBJ2-3, with 12 bases that match TRBD2. V shed 6 bases and J 2 bases; nucleotides not matched to a gene: 7. Germline loops: CDR1 SGHTS, CDR2 YDEGEE. The CDR3 contains 16 residues. CDR3 bases: TGTGCCAGCAACCAAAGGACTAGCGGGACCACAGATACGCAGTATTTT. It yields the protein CASNQRTSGTTDTQYF.

The chain links TRBV3-1 (or the pseudogene TRBV3-2) to TRBJ2-3; 7 bases fit TRBD2. Unmatched junction bases numbered 6, after V lost 2 bases and J lost 4 bases. CDR3 size: 15 residues. Germline CDR1 reads LGHDT; CDR2 reads YNNKEL (reference sequence). In DNA, the CDR3 is TGTGCCAGCAGCCAATCGACGGGGGGAGCAGATACGCAGTATTTT. It specifies CASSQSTGGADTQYF.

The V and J genes are TRBV19 and TRBJ1-1; D uncertain. V was clipped by 2 bases and J by 11 bases, with 9 bases between them. CDR3 length equals 11 residues. The germline gives CDR1 LNHDA, CDR2 SQIVND (reference sequence). CDR3 in DNA: TGTGCCAGTAGTATATCCACTCGGGCTTTCTTT. Residues: CASSISTRAFF.

The V call is TRBV9, the J call TRBJ2-7, with 9 bases identical to TRBD2. The germline V gene has CDR1 SGDLS and CDR2 YYNGEE. The CDR3 is 14 amino acids. J was trimmed by 6 bases and V by 0 bases; bases with no gene match: 4. The CDR3 region is CASSVGSGRSEQYF. The CDR3 DNA follows: TGTGCCAGCAGCGTAGGTAGCGGGAGAAGCGAGCAGTACTTC. Variable domain in full (rest from reference TRBV9 and TRBJ2-7): DSGVTQTPKHLITATGQRVTLRCSPRSGDLSVYWYQQSLDQGLQFLIQYYNGEERAKGNILERFSAQQFPDLHSELNLSSLELGDSALYFCASSVGSGRSEQYFGPGTRLTVT.

Of note for this clone: The sample contains more than one DNA sequence encoding this CDR3. DNA for the CDR3: TGTGCCAGCAGCCTCAGGGGGACTGAAGCTTTCTTT. Amino acid sequence: CASSLRGTEAFF. The gene calls are TRBV11-3 and TRBJ1-1, with 7 bases matching TRBD1. Germline V gene data show CDR1 as SGHNT and CDR2 as YENEEA. There are 12 residues in the CDR3. Trimming at V came to 5 bases and at J to 5 bases, leaving 2 bases not matched to a gene.

The chain uses TRBV28 and TRBJ1-6, with 8 bases fitting TRBD1. Per the germline V gene, CDR1 is MDHEN and CDR2 is SYDVKM. The CDR3 is 16 residues long. After removal of 11 bases from V and 9 bases from J, the junction contained 18 bases not matched to a gene. The chain's CDR3 is CASQPYGQGGGSPLHF. In nucleotides, the CDR3 is TGTGCCTCCCAGCCCTACGGACAGGGCGGGGGTTCACCCCTCCACTTT.

This chain links TRBV6-1 with TRBJ2-1, with no clear D. Trimming shortened V by 3 bases and J by 7 bases, and 7 bases separated the two germline ends. This CDR3 contains 12 residues. In germline, CDR1 is MNHNS, CDR2 SASEGT. This CDR3 is CASSDLGNEQFF. CDR3 nucleotide sequence: TGTGCCAGCAGTGATTTGGGAAATGAGCAGTTCTTC.

The chain joins TRBV7-3 to TRBJ2-2, with D perhaps matching TRBD1 or TRBD2 (5 bases each). This CDR3 region has 17 residues. CDR1 and CDR2 (germline): SGHTA, FQGTGA. V lost 4 bases and J lost 0, with 15 bases in between. CDR3 nucleotide sequence: TGTGCCAGCAGCTCCACGATCGGGACCTCGAACACCGGGGAGCTGTTTTTT. As protein: CASSSTIGTSNTGELFF.

This clone was observed a single time. V gene TRBV10-1 combines with J gene TRBJ2-7; D may be TRBD1 (5 bases). CDR3 length equals 13 residues. Deletions cut 7 bases from V and 0 bases from J, with 10 bases between. Germline V lookup: CDR1 WNHNN, CDR2 SYGVQD (reference sequence). Written as DNA, the CDR3 is TGCGCCAGCAAGGAAGGGGACTCCTACGAGCAGTACTTC. Its protein product is CASKEGDSYEQYF.

The chain is built from TRBV6-2 or TRBV6-3 and TRBJ2-7, with TRBD1 as a possible D gene (7 bases). The germline CDR1 and CDR2 sequences are MNHEY and SVGEGT. The CDR3 is 16 residues long. Trimming shortened V by 6 bases and J by 6 bases, and 24 bases separated the two germline ends. CDR3 sequence reads: CASSQGGRLVPGEQYF. For the CDR3, the DNA is TGTGCCAGCAGCCAGGGGGGCAGGCTTGTTCCCGGCGAGCAGTACTTC.

The gene calls are TRBV5-4 and TRBJ2-1, with 13 bases matching TRBD2. There are 15 residues in the CDR3. V lost 4 bases and J lost 5; bases outside the gene matches: 3. CDR1 is SGHNT, CDR2 YYREEE, per germline (reference sequence). The CDR3 region is CASSLGLAGDNEQFF. The CDR3 DNA reads as TGTGCCAGCAGCCTAGGACTAGCGGGAGACAATGAGCAGTTCTTC.

CDR3 amino acids: CASSLLQETQYF. The DNA of the CDR3 is TGTGCCAGCAGTTTACTACAAGAGACCCAGTACTTC. V gene TRBV28 combines with J gene TRBJ2-5; no firm D call. The CDR3 is 12 amino acids. With 2 bases removed from V and 2 bases from J, the gap between germline ends came to 3 bases. Germline V gives CDR1 MDHEN, CDR2 SYDVKM. The whole variable domain, filled in from reference TRBV28 and TRBJ2-5, reads DVKVTQSSRYLVKRTGEKVFLECVQDMDHENMFWYRQDPGLGLRLIYFSYDVKMKEKGDIPEGYSVSREKKERFSLILESASTNQTSMYLCASSLLQETQYFGPGTRLLVL.

This sequence joins TRBV24-1 and TRBJ2-3, with 9 positions matching TRBD2. Trimming cost V 4 bases and J 4 bases; bases outside gene matches: 5. In germline, CDR1 is KGHDR, CDR2 SFDVKD. The CDR3 extends over 15 amino acids. DNA of the CDR3: TGTGCCACCAGTGAGGGCGGGAGGGCCTCAGATACGCAGTATTTT. Translation gives CATSEGGRASDTQYF.

This clone was counted once. The chain uses TRBV2 and TRBJ1-5; D remains unclear. The germline V and J ends were trimmed by 3 bases and 3 bases, with 9 bases remaining between them. Per germline, CDR1 SNHLY and CDR2 FYNNEI. The CDR3 has 14 amino acids. CDR3 sequence: CASSERQLNQPQHF. Here the CDR3 DNA reads TGTGCCAGCAGTGAGAGGCAGCTCAATCAGCCCCAGCATTTT.

This clone was picked up one time. The V and J genes are TRBV29-1 and TRBJ2-7, with 10 bases matching TRBD1. The CDR3 spans 13 residues. Germline CDR1 and CDR2: SQVTM and ANQGSEA. V lost 6 bases to trimming and J lost 3 bases; unmatched junction nucleotides: 5. As DNA, the CDR3 is TGCAGCGTCTCAGGACAGGGGGGCTACGAGCAGTACTTC. Protein: CSVSGQGGYEQYF.

V usage is TRBV5-4 and J usage is TRBJ2-2, with 12 bases aligning to TRBD2. From germline, CDR1 is SGHNT and CDR2 YYREEE (reference sequence). The CDR3 has 16 residues. V was pared by 2 bases and J by 4 bases, with 3 bases of the junction left unmatched. Written as DNA, the CDR3 is TGTGCCAGCAGCTTCCCGGGACTAGCGGGCACCGGGGAGCTGTTTTTT. Encoded protein: CASSFPGLAGTGELFF.

The chain joins TRBV7-2 to TRBJ1-5; D is perhaps TRBD1 (6 bases). The germline V and J ends were trimmed by 5 bases and 4 bases, with 12 bases remaining between them. The CDR3 has 14 residues. Germline V gene sequence: CDR1 SGHTA, CDR2 FQGNSA. The CDR3 bases are TGTGCCAGCAGCCCCTACAGGGATAATCAGCCCCAGCATTTT. Its protein product is CASSPYRDNQPQHF.

The chain uses TRBV5-1 and TRBJ1-1, with 9 bases matching TRBD1. With 5 bases clipped from V and 3 bases from J, the junction kept 11 bases outside the gene matches. CDR1 SGHRS and CDR2 YFSETQ come from the germline V gene. This CDR3 is 16 amino acids long. CDR3 nucleotide sequence: TGCGCCAGCAGAGACAGGACAGGGGCCGTCGACACTGAAGCTTTCTTT. Protein product: CASRDRTGAVDTEAFF.

The chain employs TRBV5-1 and TRBJ1-2; 9 nucleotides line up with TRBD1. The CDR3 is made up of 16 amino acids. V was pared by 0 bases and J by 2 bases, with 5 bases of the junction left unmatched. The germline V gene has CDR1 SGHRS and CDR2 YFSETQ. This CDR3 is CASSLGQGDRNYGYTF. CDR3 DNA: TGCGCCAGCAGCTTGGGACAGGGGGATCGAAACTATGGCTACACCTTC. The full variable domain, with the rest looked up from reference TRBV5-1 and TRBJ1-2, is KAGVTQTPRYLIKTRGQQVTLSCSPISGHRSVSWYQQTPGQGLQFLFEYFSETQRNKGNFPGRFSGRQFSNSRSEMNVSTLELGDSALYLCASSLGQGDRNYGYTFGSGTRLTVV.

The DNA of the CDR3 is TGTGCCAGCAGCCAAGCGACTAGCGGGAGAGGTGACGGGGAGCTGTTTTTT. As protein: CASSQATSGRGDGELFF. The genes are TRBV4-2 and TRBJ2-2, with 12 bases that match TRBD2. CDR3 length: 17 residues. Germline CDR1 LGHNA, CDR2 YNFKEQ. V trimming: 1 base; J trimming: 7 bases; junction bases outside the gene matches: 7.

This clone occurred once. V usage is TRBV6-6 and J usage is TRBJ2-3, with 13 bases fitting TRBD2. V lost 5 bases, J lost 7 bases, and 21 bases stayed unmatched. There are 20 residues in the CDR3. Germline CDR1 MNHNY, CDR2 SVGAGI (reference sequence). CDR3: CASSPRETSGRWGPANTQYF. The CDR3 DNA reads TGTGCCAGCAGTCCCCGGGAGACTAGCGGGAGGTGGGGTCCAGCAAATACGCAGTATTTT.

The chain carries TRBV7-8 and TRBJ1-2, with D tentatively TRBD1 (5 bases). V was shortened by 5 bases and J by 3 bases, with 10 bases between the two germline ends. The CDR3 has 13 amino acids. Germline V CDR1 and CDR2: SGHVS, FQNEAQ. The CDR3 loop is CASSPGRDYGYTF. The CDR3 nucleotides read TGTGCCAGCAGCCCGGGACGGGACTATGGCTACACCTTC.

This clone has only one observation. The V call is TRBV15, the J call TRBJ1-4; no clear D gene. The CDR3 runs 14 residues. In germline, CDR1 is LNHNV, CDR2 YYDKDF (reference sequence). V lost 4 bases to trimming and J lost 8 bases, with 14 bases between them. In DNA, the CDR3 is TGTGCCACCAGCACGATGGGGTCCGGCGAAAAACTGTTTTTT. It encodes CATSTMGSGEKLFF.

This chain connects TRBV5-1 to TRBJ1-1, with 7 nucleotides matching TRBD1. In germline, CDR1 is SGHRS, CDR2 YFSETQ. This CDR3 region has 14 residues. V lost 4 bases, J lost 1 base, and 4 bases stayed unmatched. The CDR3 region has the DNA TGCGCCAGCAGCAGGGACAGCTCGAACACTGAAGCTTTCTTT. It is translated as CASSRDSSNTEAFF.

The chain couples TRBV2 to TRBJ2-5, with 7 bases identical to TRBD1. The length of the CDR3 is 14 residues. Germline V lookup: CDR1 SNHLY, CDR2 FYNNEI. Unmatched junction bases numbered 9, after V lost 6 bases and J lost 5 bases. CDR3 region: CASSLTGAGETQYF. The CDR3 DNA is TGTGCCAGCAGCCTCACAGGGGCAGGCGAGACCCAGTACTTC.

This sequence joins TRBV28 and TRBJ2-7, with D perhaps TRBD2 (6 bases). The length of the CDR3 is 14 residues. V was trimmed by 4 bases and J by 2 bases, leaving 12 bases between them. Looked up from germline, CDR1 is MDHEN and CDR2 is SYDVKM. CDR3: CASSSQGGAYEQYF. CDR3 nucleotide sequence: TGTGCCAGCAGTTCCCAGGGAGGCGCCTACGAGCAGTACTTC. The variable domain in full, with the rest retrieved from reference TRBV28 and TRBJ2-7, is DVKVTQSSRYLVKRTGEKVFLECVQDMDHENMFWYRQDPGLGLRLIYFSYDVKMKEKGDIPEGYSVSREKKERFSLILESASTNQTSMYLCASSSQGGAYEQYFGPGTRLTVT.

The gene calls are TRBV2 and TRBJ2-2, with a tentative D call TRBD1 (6 bases). Germline-derived CDR1 and CDR2 are SNHLY and FYNNEI. CDR3 size: 15 residues. V was pared by 4 bases and J by 6 bases, with 15 bases between. CDR3 sequence (DNA): TGTGCCAGCAGTGTTTCCAGGGGCGGGCCCGGGGAGCTGTTTTTT. It translates to CASSVSRGGPGELFF.

This clone was seen more than once but under ten times. The V call is TRBV28, the J call TRBJ2-1; 11 bases fit TRBD1. Looked up from germline, CDR1 is MDHEN and CDR2 is SYDVKM. J gave up 7 bases and V 5 bases, and 7 bases lay outside the gene matches. The CDR3 runs to 15 residues. DNA of the CDR3: TGTGCCAGCAGTGTCACCGGGACAGGGGGGAATGAGCAGTTCTTC. This sequence encodes CASSVTGTGGNEQFF.